A selection of T cell receptor beta chains follows, all from one sample in a study of T cells in localized non-small cell lung cancer. Using immunoSEQ multiplex PCR, the repertoire was profiled, and TCRdb retains in-frame clones only, with some absent. The sample lists under 20,000 clones, about 90% occurring once. Sequenced material: peripheral blood, taken before any cancer treatment. These receptors were taken from a woman aged 40-70 years with stage I lung adenocarcinoma. The CDR3 runs from the conserved cysteine through the conserved F or W. The D gene is left open where the match is weak. Only some rows state a clone size, as once, few, many or a class for expanded clones.

D	V	size	J	CDR3	DNA
-	TRBV19	once	TRBJ2-5	CASSLRTKETQYF	TGTGCCAGTAGTCTTCGGACTAAGGAGACCCAGTACTTC
TRBD1	TRBV5-1	-	TRBJ2-5	CASSWGQGYETQYF	TGCGCCAGCAGTTGGGGACAGGGATATGAGACCCAGTACTTC
-	TRBV7-2	-	TRBJ1-2	CASSLASMGDFYGYTF	TGTGCCAGCAGCTTAGCATCGATGGGGGACTTCTATGGCTACACCTTC
TRBD2	TRBV5-1	-	TRBJ2-1	CASSETSGRGNEQFF	TGCGCCAGCAGCGAGACTAGCGGGAGAGGCAATGAGCAGTTCTTC
-	TRBV27	-	TRBJ2-1	CASSLRGEFYNEQFF	TGTGCCAGCAGTTTAAGGGGGGAATTCTACAATGAGCAGTTCTTC
TRBD1	TRBV5-6	-	TRBJ2-5	CASSLARGLQETQYF	TGTGCCAGCAGCTTGGCCAGGGGGTTACAAGAGACCCAGTACTTC
-	TRBV13	-	TRBJ2-5	CASSQTKETQYF	TGTGCCAGCAGCCAAACGAAAGAGACCCAGTACTTC
-	TRBV4-2	few	TRBJ1-1	CASSQGARVNTEAFF	TGTGCCAGCAGCCAAGGAGCACGGGTTAACACTGAAGCTTTCTTT
-	TRBV19	-	TRBJ1-3	CASTPQGFSSGNTIYF	TGTGCCAGTACCCCGCAGGGGTTCAGCTCTGGAAACACCATATATTTT
TRBD1	TRBV7-9	-	TRBJ2-1	CASSLGQGAYNEQFF	TGTGCCAGCAGCCTGGGACAGGGGGCCTACAATGAGCAGTTCTTC
TRBD2	TRBV7-7	-	TRBJ2-3	CASSAGLAGGGDTQYF	TGTGCTAGCAGCGCGGGACTAGCGGGGGGGGGAGATACGCAGTATTTT
TRBD1	TRBV25-1	-	TRBJ2-7	CASSHQGQVVSYEQYF	TGTGCCAGCAGCCACCAGGGACAGGTCGTCTCCTACGAGCAGTACTTC
TRBD1	TRBV9	-	TRBJ1-1	CASSEGQGGENTEAFF	TGTGCCAGCAGCGAGGGACAGGGCGGAGAGAACACTGAAGCTTTCTTT
-	TRBV2	-	TRBJ1-5	CASSEQRGHQPQHF	TGTGCCAGCAGTGAACAGAGGGGACATCAGCCCCAGCATTTT
-	TRBV5-1	-	TRBJ1-4	CASSLRVLNEKLFF	TGCGCCAGCAGCTTGCGTGTTCTTAATGAAAAACTGTTTTTT
-	TRBV7-2	-	TRBJ1-5	CASSLAVPQPQHF	TGTGCCAGCAGCTTAGCAGTTCCTCAGCCCCAGCATTTT